A single sample gave rise to the 11 T cell receptor beta chains below, sequenced in a study of regulatory T cells in long-lasting Graves disease. Library construction for TCR beta used iRepertoire HTBI primers and Arm-PCR of CDR3 regions. TCRdb fed the multiplex PCR reads into MiXCR, producing one record per CDR3 protein. The data contain some 470,000 distinct CDR3 sequences, roughly 21% of them singletons. Specified time point: persistent/refractory GD, antithyroid drugs over 5 years with positive TRAb. After RNA was extracted from PBMCs, the TCR library was made from it. The material sequenced was peripheral blood mononuclear cells (PBMCs), taken when the disease was refractory, from a patient treated with antithyroid drugs. Every receptor here comes from a female donor with Graves disease.

This clonotype was detected only a few times. The chain combines TRBV30 with TRBJ2-2; no definite D call. The CDR3 runs 13 residues. Germline V gene data show CDR1 as GTSNPN and CDR2 as SVGIG (reference sequence). The V end was cut by 3 bases, the J end by 2 bases, with 7 bases between. The CDR3 loop is CAWSRHNTGELFF. The DNA for the CDR3 is TGTGCCTGGAGCAGACACAACACCGGGGAGCTGTTTTTT.

In its sample, this clonotype was seen many times. The chain employs TRBV2 and TRBJ1-1, with D uncertain. CDR3 size: 11 residues. The V gene's germline CDR1 is SNHLY and CDR2 FYNNEI. V was pared by 8 bases and J by 2 bases, with 6 bases between. The CDR3 bases are TGTGCCAGCTACAGCAACACTGAAGCTTTCTTT. Amino acids: CASYSNTEAFF.

This chain connects TRBV27 to TRBJ2-2; tentatively, D is TRBD1 (5 bases). The germline V gene has CDR1 MNHEY and CDR2 SMNVEV (reference sequence). The CDR3 is made up of 14 amino acids. Trimming removed 1 base at V and 6 bases at J, with 9 bases between. For the CDR3, the DNA is TGTGCCAGCAGTTTATTCAGGGCTTCCGGGGAGCTGTTTTTT. Protein product: CASSLFRASGELFF.

This clonotype was seen a handful of times. The rearrangement uses TRBV19 and TRBJ1-1, with 7 nucleotides matching TRBD1. Unmatched junction bases numbered 6, after V lost 2 bases and J lost 0 bases. Germline V CDR1 and CDR2: LNHDA, SQIVND (reference sequence). This CDR3 region has 16 residues. This CDR3 reads CASSITRGRVNTEAFF. The CDR3 DNA sequence: TGTGCCAGTAGTATAACAAGGGGGCGGGTGAACACTGAAGCTTTCTTT.

This clonotype was recorded many times. The chain recombines TRBV28 with TRBJ1-1; no definite D call. Germline assignment: CDR1 MDHEN and CDR2 SYDVKM. This CDR3 has 13 residues. V was trimmed by 5 bases and J by 3 bases, leaving 10 bases between them. This CDR3 reads CASSPYSYTEAFF. The DNA for the CDR3 is TGTGCCAGCAGTCCTTACAGTTACACTGAAGCTTTCTTT.

There are many counts of this clonotype. The chain joins TRBV28 to TRBJ1-5; maybe TRBD1 (5 bases). CDR3 size: 14 residues. V lost 4 bases, J lost 9 bases, and 16 bases lay in between. The germline V gene has CDR1 MDHEN and CDR2 SYDVKM. The CDR3 DNA is TGTGCCAGCAGTTATGGACGGCCCCAGGGGCCCCAGCATTTT. Amino acids: CASSYGRPQGPQHF.

The chain combines TRBV28 with TRBJ2-1; D unclear. The CDR3 spans 13 residues. Germline lookup yields CDR1 MDHEN and CDR2 SYDVKM. Trimming took off 3 bases at V and 5 bases at J, with 8 bases between the two ends. The CDR3 sequence is CASSLRQNNEQFF. The CDR3 DNA is TGTGCCAGCAGTTTGCGGCAGAACAATGAGCAGTTCTTC.

For the CDR3, the DNA is TGCAGTGCCGCCTTCGGGGGGATGAACACTGAAGCTTTCTTT. Its translation: CSAAFGGMNTEAFF. J is TRBJ1-1 and V is TRBV20-1; possible D gene TRBD1, 5 bases. Trimming left V 6 bases short and J 0 bases short, with 14 bases between. CDR3 length: 14 amino acids. The germline CDR1 and CDR2 sequences are DFQATT and SNEGSKA (reference sequence).

In this sample, this clonotype turned up a few times. V gene TRBV19 combines with J gene TRBJ2-7; D might be TRBD1 (6 bases). The ends were cut back, 3 bases at V and 3 bases at J, with 15 bases in the middle. The CDR3 has 15 amino acids. The germline V gene has CDR1 LNHDA and CDR2 SQIVND (reference sequence). The CDR3 DNA reads TGTGCCAGTAGTATGCGACAGGTGGATTTCTACGAGCAGTACTTC. This translates into CASSMRQVDFYEQYF.

The V gene is TRBV2, the J gene TRBJ2-1; TRBD1 or TRBD2 may be the D gene (5 bases each). Germline values: CDR1 SNHLY, CDR2 FYNNEI. This CDR3 contains 15 residues. Trimming took 5 bases from V and 0 from J, leaving 11 bases between them. CDR3 amino acids: CASSFEGSSYNEQFF. Written as DNA, the CDR3 is TGTGCCAGCAGTTTCGAGGGGAGCTCCTACAATGAGCAGTTCTTC.

This clonotype was recorded many times. This chain connects TRBV2 to TRBJ1-5; D call uncertain. The germline CDR1 and CDR2 sequences are SNHLY and FYNNEI. Trimming took off 2 bases at V and 4 bases at J, with 6 bases between the two ends. The CDR3 has 13 residues. The chain's CDR3 is CASSEPFNQPQHF. The CDR3 nucleotides read TGTGCCAGCAGTGAACCGTTTAATCAGCCCCAGCATTTT.